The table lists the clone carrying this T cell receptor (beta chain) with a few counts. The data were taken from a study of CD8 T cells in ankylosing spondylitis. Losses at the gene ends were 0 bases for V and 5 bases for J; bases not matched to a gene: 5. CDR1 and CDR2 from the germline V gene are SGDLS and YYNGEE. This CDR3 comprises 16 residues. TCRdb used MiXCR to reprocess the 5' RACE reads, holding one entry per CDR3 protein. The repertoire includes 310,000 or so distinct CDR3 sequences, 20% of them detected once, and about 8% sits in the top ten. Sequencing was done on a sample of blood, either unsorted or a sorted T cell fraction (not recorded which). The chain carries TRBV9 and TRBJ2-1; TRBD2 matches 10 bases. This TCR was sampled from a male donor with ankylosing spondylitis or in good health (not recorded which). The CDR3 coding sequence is TGTGCCAGCAGCGTAGCGTTAGCGGGAGGTCACAATGAGCAGTTCTTC. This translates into CASSVALAGGHNEQFF.